The clone carrying this T cell receptor beta chain was recorded once. Antigen: not known. At one end, the junction sequence differs from germline, possibly due to a read error. The data were taken from a study of somatic mutations in cytotoxic T cells in rheumatoid arthritis. Notes on the study in general: Increasing age coincided with elevated CD8+ clonality among rheumatoid arthritis patients, though not among healthy controls. Between rheumatoid arthritis patients and age-matched healthy controls, CD8+ T-cell clonality showed no significant difference.

Generated by immunoSEQ multiplex PCR, the TCRdb table keeps only in-frame clones and is missing some. The table records under 8,000 clones, 75% to 90% of them present only once. Sequencing was done on a sample of CD8+ T cells sorted from blood. The receptor's source is a woman in her 70s with rheumatoid arthritis.

CDR3 sequence (DNA): TGTGCCAGCAGCCCAGAGTCGGGACTAGCGGAGACGTCTAGGTTT. It specifies CASSPESGLAETSRF. The chain joins TRBV7-2 to TRBJ2-3, with TRBD2 identical over 11 bases. The CDR3 extends over 15 amino acids. CDR1 and CDR2 from the germline V gene are SGHTA and FQGNSA.